A selection of T cell receptor beta chains follows, all from one sample in a study of CD8 T cells in Susac syndrome. TCRdb re-derived calls from the immunoSEQ multiplex PCR reads in MiXCR, one entry per CDR3 protein. The data show around 130,000 distinct CDR3 sequences, roughly 80% seen once. The sequenced material came from CD8+ T cells from PBMCs. The receptors were gathered from a human donor with multiple sclerosis. Both conserved end residues are part of each CDR3. The order of the fields is D gene, J gene, clone size, V gene, CDR3 DNA, CDR3 protein. D genes are given only for firm matches. Rows give clone size only sometimes, using once, few, many, or a class for an expanded clone.

D gene: NA; J gene: TRBJ1-1; clone size: NA; V gene: TRBV7-8; CDR3 DNA: TGTGCCAGCAGCCCCGACGGGGATGAAGCTTTCTTT; CDR3 protein: CASSPDGDEAFF
D gene: NA; J gene: TRBJ1-1; clone size: NA; V gene: TRBV30; CDR3 DNA: TGTGCCTGGAGTACATACAGGGTTGCTTGGGCGAACACTGAAGCTTTCTTT; CDR3 protein: CAWSTYRVAWANTEAFF
D gene: NA; J gene: TRBJ2-6; clone size: few; V gene: TRBV25-1; CDR3 DNA: TGTGCCAGCAGTGAATCTTGGGGGCTTGGGGCCAACGTCCTGACTTTC; CDR3 protein: CASSESWGLGANVLTF
D gene: TRBD1; J gene: TRBJ2-1; clone size: NA; V gene: TRBV19; CDR3 DNA: TGTGCCAGTTCGAATGGCCGCAGGGGGTACAATGAGCAGTTCTTC; CDR3 protein: CASSNGRRGYNEQFF
D gene: TRBD1; J gene: TRBJ2-5; clone size: NA; V gene: TRBV4-2; CDR3 DNA: TGTGCCAGCAGCCAAGAGGGACAGAAACAAGAGACCCAGTACTTC; CDR3 protein: CASSQEGQKQETQYF
D gene: TRBD1; J gene: TRBJ2-7; clone size: NA; V gene: TRBV19; CDR3 DNA: TGTGCCAGTAGTATTGGATATGGGGACAGGGGGAAGCCCGCCTACTACGAGCAGTACTTC; CDR3 protein: CASSIGYGDRGKPAYYEQYF
D gene: TRBD2; J gene: TRBJ2-7; clone size: once; V gene: TRBV12-3/TRBV12-4; CDR3 DNA: TGTGCCAGCGGCGAGAGGAGCGGGGGACCCTACGAGCAGTACTTC; CDR3 protein: CASGERSGGPYEQYF
D gene: TRBD1; J gene: TRBJ2-7; clone size: NA; V gene: TRBV29-1; CDR3 DNA: TGCAGCGTCTTAGGGACAGGGAGGTACGAGCAGTACTTC; CDR3 protein: CSVLGTGRYEQYF
D gene: NA; J gene: TRBJ2-7; clone size: few; V gene: TRBV6-5; CDR3 DNA: TGTGCCAGCCGCCATTACGAGCAGTACTTC; CDR3 protein: CASRHYEQYF
D gene: NA; J gene: TRBJ2-1; clone size: NA; V gene: TRBV30; CDR3 DNA: TGTGCCTGGAGACCTGCTGGATCGGATGAGCAGTTCTTC; CDR3 protein: CAWRPAGSDEQFF
D gene: NA; J gene: TRBJ2-1; clone size: NA; V gene: TRBV6-1; CDR3 DNA: TGTGCCAGCGATGCCCACAGGAGTGCAGAGGACAATGAGCAGTTCTTC; CDR3 protein: CASDAHRSAEDNEQFF
D gene: NA; J gene: TRBJ1-5; clone size: NA; V gene: TRBV6-5; CDR3 DNA: TGTGCCAGCAGTTACGGCAAATGGGGGGCCGGGCAGCCCCAGCATTTT; CDR3 protein: CASSYGKWGAGQPQHF
D gene: NA; J gene: TRBJ2-6; clone size: NA; V gene: TRBV11-2; CDR3 DNA: TGTGCCAGCAGCTTAAACGGGCACAGGTTAGGTGGGGCCAACGTCCTGACTTTC; CDR3 protein: CASSLNGHRLGGANVLTF
D gene: TRBD1; J gene: TRBJ2-7; clone size: NA; V gene: TRBV19; CDR3 DNA: TGTGCCAGTAGTCCCTACCCCGGGACAGTGGGCGAGCAGTACTTC; CDR3 protein: CASSPYPGTVGEQYF
D gene: NA; J gene: TRBJ2-5; clone size: NA; V gene: TRBV3-1; CDR3 DNA: TGTGCCAGCAGCCAAATATCCCCAGAAGAGACCCAGTACTTC; CDR3 protein: CASSQISPEETQYF
D gene: NA; J gene: TRBJ1-5; clone size: NA; V gene: TRBV7-9; CDR3 DNA: TGTGCCAGCAGCCCCGGCGGGCCTCAGCCCCAGCATTTT; CDR3 protein: CASSPGGPQPQHF
D gene: NA; J gene: TRBJ2-7; clone size: few; V gene: TRBV2; CDR3 DNA: TGTGCCAGCAGTCCCGGGCCCCAATACGAGCAGTACTTC; CDR3 protein: CASSPGPQYEQYF
D gene: TRBD1; J gene: TRBJ1-2; clone size: NA; V gene: TRBV12-3/TRBV12-4; CDR3 DNA: TGTGCCAGCAGGAGACAGGGGAATGGCTACACCTTC; CDR3 protein: CASRRQGNGYTF
D gene: NA; J gene: TRBJ1-2; clone size: few; V gene: TRBV9; CDR3 DNA: TGTGCCAGCAGCGACAAACAGGGAGAGTACTATGGCTACACCTTC; CDR3 protein: CASSDKQGEYYGYTF
D gene: NA; J gene: TRBJ2-4; clone size: NA; V gene: TRBV6-4; CDR3 DNA: TGTGCCAGCAGTGACTCGCCAGAAAACATTCAGTACTTC; CDR3 protein: CASSDSPENIQYF